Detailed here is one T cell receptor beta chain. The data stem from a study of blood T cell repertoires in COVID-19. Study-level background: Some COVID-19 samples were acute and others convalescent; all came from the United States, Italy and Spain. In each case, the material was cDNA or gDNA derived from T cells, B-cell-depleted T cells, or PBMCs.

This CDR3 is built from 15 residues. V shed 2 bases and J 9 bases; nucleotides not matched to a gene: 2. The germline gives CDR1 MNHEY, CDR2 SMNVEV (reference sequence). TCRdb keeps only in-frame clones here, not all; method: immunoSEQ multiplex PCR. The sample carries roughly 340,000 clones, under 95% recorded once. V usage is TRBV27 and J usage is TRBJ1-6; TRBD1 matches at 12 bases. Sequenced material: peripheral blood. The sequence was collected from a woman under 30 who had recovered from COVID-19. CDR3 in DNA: TGTGCCAGCAGTTTAAGGGGACAGGGGGCTTCACCCCTCCACTTT. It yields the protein CASSLRGQGASPLHF.